Sequencing of this T cell receptor beta chain was carried out in a study of CD4 T cells in relation to SARS-CoV-2 and coronaviruses. Study-level results: Pre-pandemic and post-infection samples never came from the same donor. Roughly 69% of donors had memory CD4+ clonotypes crossrecognizing SARS-CoV-2 and common cold coronavirus spike.

Before the COVID-19 pandemic, during about 2011-2019, CD4+ T cells were taken from unexposed donors. CD4+ T cells were isolated from the cells after roughly 11 days of culture. PBMCs were plated at about 2 million per well in IL-2-containing medium. Half the medium was replaced with IL-2 medium on days 3 and 7. As regards this clone: Its antigen is currently unknown.

TCRdb's copy holds only in-frame clones and misses some; the assay was immunoSEQ multiplex PCR. Of some 25,000 clones in the sample, 77% are singletons; the top ten hold roughly 18%. The CDR3 contains 16 residues. The germline CDR1 and CDR2 sequences are MGHRA and YSYEKL. Trimming removed 3 bases from V and 0 bases from J, with 12 bases in between. The chain links TRBV4-1 to TRBJ1-5; unclear D gene. This receptor was identified in a human donor in good health. Sequenced: CD4+ T cells from PBMCs, cultured in vitro. In nucleotides, the CDR3 is TGCGCCAGCAGCCAGGATGGAGTCCCTAGCAATCAGCCCCAGCATTTT. It translates to CASSQDGVPSNQPQHF.